The 20 T cell receptor beta chains below come from one sample, sequenced in a study of blood T cells in healthy people across ages. Alongside a J-beta primer mix, a sample-barcoded 5' primer served in a second PCR lasting roughly 7 to 11 cycles. A single record per CDR3 protein comes from TCRdb applying MiXCR to the 5' RACE reads. Altogether 650,000 to 1,000,000 distinct CDR3 sequences are present, about 36% being singletons, with the ten largest covering roughly 13%. Sequencing input: blood. The receptors were gathered from a man between 18 and 35 years old in good health.

Comment on this clonotype: A far larger clone is a single base away, which makes a read error likely. V and J are TRBV7-9 and TRBJ2-1, with TRBD1 as a possible D gene (5 bases). CDR1 is SEHNR, CDR2 FQNEAQ, per germline (reference sequence). The CDR3 is 14 residues long. The CDR3: CASSLAGQYSEQFF. CDR3 nucleotide sequence: TGTGCCAGCAGCTTAGCGGGGCAGTACAGTGAGCAGTTCTTC.

The V and J genes are TRBV4-2 and TRBJ2-7, with TRBD1 as a possible D gene (6 bases). Between the trimmed V and J ends, which lost 0 bases and 2 bases, there was a span of 14 bases. Germline V gene sequence: CDR1 LGHNA, CDR2 YNFKEQ. The CDR3 length is 16 residues. CDR3 DNA sequence: TGTGCCAGCAGCCAAGATGTTGAAGGGGGTACCTACGAGCAGTACTTC. Its protein is CASSQDVEGGTYEQYF.

This clonotype was picked up one time. At one end, the junction sequence differs from germline, possibly due to a read error. This rearrangement joins TRBV5-1 to TRBJ2-1, with D maybe TRBD2 (6 bases). The CDR3 is 15 amino acids. The germline gives CDR1 SGHRS, CDR2 YFSETQ. CDR3 loop: CASRGGTGVYNGQFF. Here the CDR3 DNA reads TGCGCCAGCAGAGGTGGGACTGGAGTCTACAATGGGCAGTTCTTC.

This clonotype was seen only a few times. The rearrangement joins TRBV12-3 or TRBV12-4 to TRBJ2-7; D is ambiguous. The CDR3 covers 15 residues. Trimming left V 1 base short and J 2 bases short, with 12 bases between. CDR3 nucleotide sequence: TGTGCCAGCAGTTTAGAGACGGACCCCACCTACGAGCAGTACTTC. This gives the protein CASSLETDPTYEQYF.

The V and J genes are TRBV28 and TRBJ1-3; D gene unclear. The germline V gene has CDR1 MDHEN and CDR2 SYDVKM. This CDR3 spans 13 amino acids. Deletions cut 8 bases from V and 1 base from J, with 9 bases between. Written as DNA, the CDR3 is TGTGCCAGCTATGGAGGTTCTGGAAACACCATATATTTT. Translation gives CASYGGSGNTIYF.

In its sample, this clonotype was seen many times. The rearrangement links TRBV3-1 to TRBJ2-1; D remains unclear. CDR1 is LGHDT, CDR2 YNNKEL, per germline (reference sequence). The CDR3 totals 17 residues. V gave up 0 bases and J gave up 6 bases, with 18 bases separating them. CDR3 loop: CASSQEVRQALGNEQFF. The CDR3 DNA reads TGTGCCAGCAGCCAAGAGGTTCGGCAGGCCCTAGGCAATGAGCAGTTCTTC.

The V gene is TRBV7-3, the J gene TRBJ1-5, with D perhaps matching TRBD1 (5 bases). The length of the CDR3 is 17 residues. Germline CDR1 reads SGHTA; CDR2 reads FQGTGA. Between the trimmed V and J ends, which lost 1 base and 4 bases, there was a span of 17 bases. The CDR3 sequence is CASSLSLRRRANQPQHF. The CDR3 DNA sequence: TGTGCCAGCAGCTTAAGCCTACGTCGCAGGGCAAATCAGCCCCAGCATTTT.

CDR3 region: CASSQDWATEAFF. The CDR3 DNA reads TGTGCCAGCAGCCAAGACTGGGCGACTGAAGCTTTCTTT. V gene TRBV3-1 combines with J gene TRBJ1-1; D is unclear. Trimming stripped 0 bases from V and 5 bases from J, with 7 bases between. The CDR3 runs to 13 residues. The germline CDR1 and CDR2 sequences are LGHDT and YNNKEL (reference sequence).

The chain's CDR3 is CSAGPTGVGANVLTF. The CDR3 DNA reads as TGCAGTGCTGGACCTACAGGGGTCGGGGCCAACGTCCTGACTTTC. The chain has TRBV20-1 and TRBJ2-6, with 7 bases aligning to TRBD1. Germline lookup yields CDR1 DFQATT and CDR2 SNEGSKA (reference sequence). V shed 5 bases, J shed 4 bases, and the junction held 8 bases outside the gene matches. There are 15 residues in the CDR3.

This clonotype was seen a few times. This chain links TRBV27 with TRBJ1-2; TRBD1 matches at 10 bases. The CDR3 sequence is 15 residues long. V was clipped by 0 bases and J by 4 bases; unmatched bases: 2. The germline CDR1 and CDR2 sequences are MNHEY and SMNVEV (reference sequence). The CDR3 region has the DNA TGTGCCAGCAGTTTATCGACAGGGGGCCCCTATGGCTACACCTTC. This codes for CASSLSTGGPYGYTF.

The chain carries TRBV29-1 and TRBJ1-2; D unclear. The V gene's germline CDR1 is SQVTM and CDR2 ANQGSEA. Trimming left V 6 bases short and J 5 bases short, with 13 bases between. This CDR3 spans 12 amino acids. The CDR3 sequence: CSVRSWGYGYTF. CDR3 sequence (DNA): TGCAGCGTGCGGAGCTGGGGATATGGCTACACCTTC.

Details on this clonotype: This is likely a read error, given that the CDR3 carries no conserved phenylalanine or tryptophan at its end. The chain combines TRBV25-1 with TRBJ2-3, with a possible D match to TRBD2 (6 bases). V was cut by 1 base and J by 3 bases, with 14 bases left in between. In germline, CDR1 is MGHDK, CDR2 SYGVNS. This CDR3 is 16 amino acids long. CDR3 protein: CASSEFGGSVTDTQYS. CDR3 DNA sequence: TGTGCCAGCAGTGAATTCGGAGGGTCGGTTACAGATACGCAGTATTCT.

The table lists this clonotype with a few counts. V gene TRBV20-1 combines with J gene TRBJ1-1, with 10 positions matching TRBD1. The V gene's germline CDR1 is DFQATT and CDR2 SNEGSKA (reference sequence). V dropped 5 bases and J dropped 6; count of bases not matched to a gene: 6. The CDR3 totals 13 residues. Here the CDR3 reads CSAADRGSAEAFF. DNA of the CDR3: TGCAGTGCTGCGGACAGGGGGAGCGCTGAAGCTTTCTTT.

The chain has TRBV7-2 and TRBJ2-1; D is undetermined. Matching the DNA end better, TRBJ2-7 makes the J call doubtful. Germline V gene data show CDR1 as SGHTA and CDR2 as FQGNSA. CDR3 size: 15 residues. The CDR3 loop reads CASSLGKSSYNEQYF. The CDR3 DNA reads as TGTGCCAGCAGCTTAGGGAAGAGCTCCTACAATGAGCAGTACTTC.

This clonotype was found a few times. The chain recombines TRBV7-2 with TRBJ1-6, with TRBD1 identical over 7 bases. CDR1 is SGHTA and CDR2 is FQGNSA in the germline V gene. The trim removed 4 bases at V and 13 bases at J, leaving 10 bases unmatched. The CDR3 extends over 14 amino acids. The CDR3: CASSSTTGYAPLHF. CDR3 bases: TGTGCCAGCAGCTCGACGACAGGGTACGCGCCCCTCCACTTT.

The table lists this clonotype with many counts. The J gene is TRBJ2-7, the V gene TRBV25-1, with TRBD1 matching 8 bases. With V trimmed by 5 bases and J by 5 bases, 8 bases remained unmatched. Germline CDR1 and CDR2: MGHDK and SYGVNS. This CDR3 region has 14 residues. The CDR3: CASSPRQGFDEQYF. DNA for the CDR3: TGTGCCAGCAGTCCTAGACAGGGGTTCGACGAGCAGTACTTC.

Remarks on this clonotype: Given a much more abundant clone one base away, this may be a read error. The chain uses TRBV6-5 and TRBJ2-5; 7 bases are a match to TRBD2. The CDR3 totals 11 residues. The junction had 8 bases not matched to a gene; V was cut back by 8 bases and J by 11 bases. Germline V lookup: CDR1 MNHEY, CDR2 SVGAGI. The CDR3 DNA reads as TGTGCCAGCCGAAGGGAGGGCGGGCAGTACTTC. Its translation: CASRREGGQYF.

This clonotype was counted between two and nine times. The rearrangement uses TRBV7-2 and TRBJ1-1, with a tentative D call TRBD1 (5 bases). CDR3 length equals 14 residues. The germline V and J ends were trimmed by 5 bases and 8 bases, with 18 bases remaining between them. The germline gives CDR1 SGHTA, CDR2 FQGNSA. CDR3 DNA sequence: TGTGCCAGCAGCGTAGGGGCCGGGACTGTAGAAGCTTTCTTT. Its protein is CASSVGAGTVEAFF.

CDR3 sequence: CASSLRAGNSPLHF. CDR3 sequence (DNA): TGCGCCAGCAGCTTGAGGGCAGGCAATTCACCCCTCCACTTT. V gene TRBV5-1 combines with J gene TRBJ1-6; D remains ambiguous. Germline CDR1 is SGHRS and CDR2 is YFSETQ. This CDR3 region has 14 residues. V was cut by 1 base and J by 7 bases, with 9 bases left in between.

This clonotype was seen a few times. The chain carries TRBV6-2 or TRBV6-3 and TRBJ1-1, with 7 bases lining up with TRBD1. J gave up 4 bases and V 2 bases, and 10 bases lay outside the gene matches. Germline V lookup: CDR1 MNHEY, CDR2 SVGEGT. This CDR3 region has 16 residues. CDR3 bases: TGTGCCAGCAGTTACCAGACGGGACAGAGCCTCACTGAAGCTTTCTTT. This gives the protein CASSYQTGQSLTEAFF.